Included here is one T cell receptor (beta chain) sequence, with context. Its specificity is not known. The CDR3 is 15 amino acids. Germline V gives CDR1 SGHVS, CDR2 FNYEAQ. Via 5' RACE with UMI labels, TRB cDNA libraries were prepared. Reanalyzing the 5' RACE reads, TCRdb keeps one entry per CDR3 protein, without DNA. The sample includes some 130,000 distinct CDR3 sequences. This specimen belongs to a study of CXCR3-negative and CXCR3-positive naive CD8 T cells. Broader study findings: With surface CD5 comparable between naive subsets, TCR strength was estimated using properties derived from the TRB CDR3. Comparison of naive cells showed more hydrophobic TRB CDR3s in CXCR3-positive than in CXCR3-negative naive cells.

CD45RO-CCR7+CD27+CD95- marked naive CD8+ T cells. This TCR was sampled from a human donor in good health. Some clones in this sample may be carry-over from other donors' samples. Source material: naive CXCR3+ CD8+ T cells from blood. Subset here: CD45RO-CCR7+CD27+CD95- naive CD8+ T cells expressing CXCR3 (TNR3+). The chain is built from TRBV7-6 and TRBJ2-7; absent DNA, TCRdb's TRBD1 call cannot be checked. CDR3 region: CASSLGQGADYEQYF.